The rows below give T cell receptor beta chains drawn from one sample of a study of a mutant IDH1 vaccine in newly diagnosed glioma. TCRdb's table, derived via immunoSEQ multiplex PCR, lists solely in-frame clones and lacks some. Of 58,000 or so clones in the sample, around 87% were seen once. These receptors lack a known antigen. The source material was PBMCs, sampled from a glioma patient whose treatment included an IDH1 peptide vaccine. These receptors all come from a man aged 35 to 55 with glioma. Both conserved end residues are part of each CDR3. The order of the fields is clone size, V gene, J gene, D gene, CDR3 DNA, CDR3 protein. D genes are given only for firm matches. Where a row states a size, it is once, few, many or the class of an expanded clone; other rows omit it.

clone size: .; V gene: TRBV7-2; J gene: TRBJ2-1; D gene: TRBD2; CDR3 DNA: TGTGCCAGCAGCTTAGTGGCTAGCGGGAGTCATGAGCAGTTCTTC; CDR3 protein: CASSLVASGSHEQFF
clone size: .; V gene: TRBV6-5; J gene: TRBJ2-1; D gene: .; CDR3 DNA: TGTGCCAGCAGTTACGGTCAGGGGTACAATGAGCAGTTCTTC; CDR3 protein: CASSYGQGYNEQFF
clone size: .; V gene: TRBV7-2; J gene: TRBJ2-7; D gene: TRBD2; CDR3 DNA: TGTGCCAGCAGCTTAGAAGTAGCGGGAGTCTCCTACGAGCAGTACTTC; CDR3 protein: CASSLEVAGVSYEQYF
clone size: .; V gene: TRBV12-5; J gene: TRBJ1-1; D gene: TRBD1; CDR3 DNA: TGTGCTAGTGGTTTCCAAATGGACAGGGGAGCTTTCTTT; CDR3 protein: CASGFQMDRGAFF
clone size: .; V gene: TRBV6-1; J gene: TRBJ1-5; D gene: TRBD1; CDR3 DNA: TGTGCCAGCACCAGACAGGGGACTCAGCCCCAGCATTTT; CDR3 protein: CASTRQGTQPQHF
clone size: .; V gene: TRBV18; J gene: TRBJ2-1; D gene: .; CDR3 DNA: TGTGCCAGCTCACCGTACGGGGTGGAGGAGCAGTTCTTC; CDR3 protein: CASSPYGVEEQFF
clone size: .; V gene: TRBV10-3; J gene: TRBJ2-2; D gene: .; CDR3 DNA: TGTGCCATCAGTGAGTCGCCAGGGACCCGCACCGGGGAGCTGTTTTTT; CDR3 protein: CAISESPGTRTGELFF
clone size: .; V gene: TRBV7-9; J gene: TRBJ2-5; D gene: TRBD2; CDR3 DNA: TGTGCCAGCAGCTCCCGGGGGAGCGGGAGCTTTCCGGGAGAGACCCAGTACTTC; CDR3 protein: CASSSRGSGSFPGETQYF
clone size: .; V gene: TRBV19; J gene: TRBJ2-7; D gene: TRBD2; CDR3 DNA: TGTGCCAGTAGTATGGGGGAGGGCTACGAGCAGTACTTC; CDR3 protein: CASSMGEGYEQYF
clone size: .; V gene: TRBV7-2; J gene: TRBJ2-5; D gene: .; CDR3 DNA: TGTGCCAGCAGCTCATGGGCCCTATTATCGGACGAGACCCAGTACTTC; CDR3 protein: CASSSWALLSDETQYF
clone size: .; V gene: TRBV11-3; J gene: TRBJ2-1; D gene: TRBD2; CDR3 DNA: TGTGCCAGCAGCCCCGGGACTAATTACAATGAGCAGTTCTTC; CDR3 protein: CASSPGTNYNEQFF
clone size: few; V gene: TRBV11-3; J gene: TRBJ2-2; D gene: .; CDR3 DNA: TGTGCCAGCAGCTTAGATCAGTCGGGTAGCGTGAATACCGGGGAGCTGTTTTTT; CDR3 protein: CASSLDQSGSVNTGELFF
clone size: .; V gene: TRBV6-1; J gene: TRBJ1-5; D gene: .; CDR3 DNA: TGTGCCAGCAGTGAAGCCGTGCGACGGAAAGATCAGCCCCAGCATTTT; CDR3 protein: CASSEAVRRKDQPQHF
clone size: .; V gene: TRBV6-1; J gene: TRBJ2-2; D gene: TRBD2; CDR3 DNA: TGTGCCAGCAAATCAAGCGGGAGTGGCACCGGGGAGCTGTTTTTT; CDR3 protein: CASKSSGSGTGELFF
clone size: .; V gene: TRBV7-9; J gene: TRBJ2-2; D gene: .; CDR3 DNA: TGTGCCAGCAGCTTAGCCGGGGAGCTGTTTTTT; CDR3 protein: CASSLAGELFF
clone size: .; V gene: TRBV5-1; J gene: TRBJ2-2; D gene: .; CDR3 DNA: TGCGCCAGCAGCCTCCATGCGGGGGAGCTGTTTTTT; CDR3 protein: CASSLHAGELFF
clone size: .; V gene: TRBV4-1; J gene: TRBJ2-5; D gene: TRBD2; CDR3 DNA: TGCGCCAGCAGCCAACCTTCGACTAGCGGGAGAGGCTTCGAGGAGACCCAGTACTTC; CDR3 protein: CASSQPSTSGRGFEETQYF
clone size: .; V gene: TRBV7-2; J gene: TRBJ1-1; D gene: .; CDR3 DNA: TGTGCCAGCAGCTCTTTTAGGACGGGACGGAACACTGAAGCTTTCTTT; CDR3 protein: CASSSFRTGRNTEAFF
clone size: .; V gene: TRBV7-6; J gene: TRBJ2-2; D gene: .; CDR3 DNA: TGTGCCAGCAGGTCGGGAGTCAACACCGGGGAGCTGTTTTTT; CDR3 protein: CASRSGVNTGELFF
clone size: .; V gene: TRBV19; J gene: TRBJ1-1; D gene: .; CDR3 DNA: TGTGCCAGTAGTATAAGGCCCTACAGAGGGAACACTGAAGCTTTCTTT; CDR3 protein: CASSIRPYRGNTEAFF
clone size: .; V gene: TRBV5-4; J gene: TRBJ2-5; D gene: .; CDR3 DNA: TGTGCCAGCAGTTTCCCGGTAGTTGGGCAAGAGACCCAGTACTTC; CDR3 protein: CASSFPVVGQETQYF
clone size: .; V gene: TRBV6-1; J gene: TRBJ2-1; D gene: .; CDR3 DNA: TGTGCCAGCAGTGAAGTCGCACTCCAACGGGATGAGCAGTTCTTC; CDR3 protein: CASSEVALQRDEQFF
clone size: .; V gene: TRBV27; J gene: TRBJ1-2; D gene: .; CDR3 DNA: TGTGCCAGCAGTTTATCCGCGTTCGGGGGGAACTATGGCTACACCTTC; CDR3 protein: CASSLSAFGGNYGYTF
clone size: .; V gene: TRBV6-5; J gene: TRBJ2-3; D gene: TRBD2; CDR3 DNA: TGTGCCAGCAGTTACGCCTGGCGGGAGGTCACAGATACGCAGTATTTT; CDR3 protein: CASSYAWREVTDTQYF
clone size: .; V gene: TRBV7-6; J gene: TRBJ2-7; D gene: .; CDR3 DNA: TGTGCCAGCAGCTTAAGTGGTAGTTACGAGCAGTACTTC; CDR3 protein: CASSLSGSYEQYF
clone size: .; V gene: TRBV15; J gene: TRBJ1-1; D gene: .; CDR3 DNA: TGTGCCACCAGCAGAGGACTTTTTTCGGGTACTGATCTGAACACTGAAGCTTTCTTT; CDR3 protein: CATSRGLFSGTDLNTEAFF
clone size: .; V gene: TRBV19; J gene: TRBJ2-4; D gene: TRBD2; CDR3 DNA: TGTGCCAGTAGTCTAGGGACTAGCGGGTCTCTAGCCAAAAACATTCAGTACTTC; CDR3 protein: CASSLGTSGSLAKNIQYF
clone size: .; V gene: TRBV6-6; J gene: TRBJ2-1; D gene: TRBD2; CDR3 DNA: TGTGCCAGCAGTTACGGGACTAGCAACAATGAGCAGTTCTTC; CDR3 protein: CASSYGTSNNEQFF
clone size: once; V gene: TRBV29-1; J gene: TRBJ2-1; D gene: TRBD2; CDR3 DNA: TGCAGCGTTGAAGGGCGGGAGGTCTACAATGAGCAGTTCTTC; CDR3 protein: CSVEGREVYNEQFF
clone size: .; V gene: TRBV28; J gene: TRBJ2-7; D gene: .; CDR3 DNA: TGTGCCAGCAGTTTGATGTACGAGCAGTACTTC; CDR3 protein: CASSLMYEQYF
clone size: .; V gene: TRBV7-9; J gene: TRBJ2-2; D gene: .; CDR3 DNA: TGTGCCAGCAGGACATCGGGGAGAGGGGAGAACGGGGAGCTGTTTTTT; CDR3 protein: CASRTSGRGENGELFF
clone size: .; V gene: TRBV18; J gene: TRBJ1-2; D gene: .; CDR3 DNA: TGTGCCAGCTCACCAAGGAGTACTAACTATGGCTACACCTTC; CDR3 protein: CASSPRSTNYGYTF
clone size: few; V gene: TRBV5-1; J gene: TRBJ2-2; D gene: .; CDR3 DNA: TGCGCCAGCAGCCATCAGGGGACCCCGGGGACCGGGGAGCTGTTTTTT; CDR3 protein: CASSHQGTPGTGELFF
clone size: .; V gene: TRBV7-9; J gene: TRBJ2-7; D gene: TRBD2; CDR3 DNA: TGTGCCAGCAGCTTGAACCCCGGACTAGCGGGAGACGAGCAGTACTTC; CDR3 protein: CASSLNPGLAGDEQYF
clone size: .; V gene: TRBV14; J gene: TRBJ2-3; D gene: .; CDR3 DNA: TGTGCCAGCAGCCCGGGACTTCTCACAGATACGCAGTATTTT; CDR3 protein: CASSPGLLTDTQYF
clone size: few; V gene: TRBV7-2; J gene: TRBJ2-7; D gene: TRBD2; CDR3 DNA: TGTGCCAGCAGCCAAGCGGGAGGGCTCCCCTACGAGCAGTACTTC; CDR3 protein: CASSQAGGLPYEQYF
clone size: .; V gene: TRBV19; J gene: TRBJ2-3; D gene: TRBD1; CDR3 DNA: TGTGCCAGTAGTATGGGACAGGCAGATACGCAGTATTTT; CDR3 protein: CASSMGQADTQYF
clone size: .; V gene: TRBV15; J gene: TRBJ2-5; D gene: .; CDR3 DNA: TGTGCCACCAGAAATGGACTTCTACAGACCCAGTACTTC; CDR3 protein: CATRNGLLQTQYF
clone size: .; V gene: TRBV12-5; J gene: TRBJ1-2; D gene: .; CDR3 DNA: TGTGCTAGTGGTTTGGTGACGGCTGGCCTCTATGGCTACACCTTC; CDR3 protein: CASGLVTAGLYGYTF
clone size: few; V gene: TRBV25-1; J gene: TRBJ2-7; D gene: TRBD1; CDR3 DNA: TGTGCCAGCCGTGGGGGAGGGACAGGGGAGGACGAGCAGTACTTC; CDR3 protein: CASRGGGTGEDEQYF
clone size: .; V gene: TRBV2; J gene: TRBJ1-5; D gene: .; CDR3 DNA: TGTGCCAGCAGTGTGTTAAAGTCGTCCCAGCATTTT; CDR3 protein: CASSVLKSSQHF
clone size: .; V gene: TRBV5-1; J gene: TRBJ1-1; D gene: .; CDR3 DNA: TGCGCCAGCAGCTTAGGAGGGTGGAACACTGAAGCTTTCTTT; CDR3 protein: CASSLGGWNTEAFF
clone size: .; V gene: TRBV18; J gene: TRBJ2-7; D gene: TRBD2; CDR3 DNA: TGTGCCAGCTCACCAGGAACTAGCGGGAGTTACGAGCAGTACTTC; CDR3 protein: CASSPGTSGSYEQYF
clone size: .; V gene: TRBV9; J gene: TRBJ2-6; D gene: TRBD2; CDR3 DNA: TGTGCCAGCAGCCCTCGGACTAGCGGGATAGGTGGGGCCAACGTCCTGACTTTC; CDR3 protein: CASSPRTSGIGGANVLTF
clone size: .; V gene: TRBV28; J gene: TRBJ1-1; D gene: .; CDR3 DNA: TGTGCCAGTAAACAGGGTTGGGGCACTGAAGCTTTCTTT; CDR3 protein: CASKQGWGTEAFF
clone size: .; V gene: TRBV2; J gene: TRBJ2-7; D gene: .; CDR3 DNA: TGTGCCAGCGAGTGGGGGAGCTACGAGCAGTACTTC; CDR3 protein: CASEWGSYEQYF
clone size: .; V gene: TRBV1; J gene: TRBJ1-3; D gene: .; CDR3 DNA: TGCACCAGCAGCCAAGATAGGGCTAGGGTTGGGATTCGGGTGTACACCATATATTTT; CDR3 protein: CTSSQDRARVGIRVYTIYF
clone size: .; V gene: TRBV27; J gene: TRBJ2-7; D gene: .; CDR3 DNA: TGTGCCAGCAGTTTCGGGGAAAGCTACGAGCAGTACTTC; CDR3 protein: CASSFGESYEQYF
clone size: .; V gene: TRBV18; J gene: TRBJ1-3; D gene: .; CDR3 DNA: TGTGCCAGCTCACCCGACACCGGGAGAACTGGAAACACCATATATTTT; CDR3 protein: CASSPDTGRTGNTIYF
clone size: .; V gene: TRBV6-1; J gene: TRBJ2-1; D gene: TRBD1; CDR3 DNA: TGTGCCAGCCCTCGACAGGGGGCGTCGGGGGGGGAGCAGTTCTTC; CDR3 protein: CASPRQGASGGEQFF
clone size: .; V gene: TRBV2; J gene: TRBJ2-7; D gene: .; CDR3 DNA: TGTGCCAGCAGTGTATACGAGCAGTACTTC; CDR3 protein: CASSVYEQYF
clone size: .; V gene: TRBV15; J gene: TRBJ2-4; D gene: TRBD1; CDR3 DNA: TGTGCCACGGACACAGGGGGTGTAGCCAAAAACATTCAGTACTTC; CDR3 protein: CATDTGGVAKNIQYF
clone size: .; V gene: TRBV9; J gene: TRBJ2-7; D gene: TRBD1; CDR3 DNA: TGTGCCAGCAGCGTTCTGGGGACAGACTACGAGCAGTACTTC; CDR3 protein: CASSVLGTDYEQYF
clone size: .; V gene: TRBV5-6; J gene: TRBJ1-1; D gene: TRBD1; CDR3 DNA: TGTGCCAGCAGCTTGGCAATAGAGGGGGCGGCTTTCTTT; CDR3 protein: CASSLAIEGAAFF
clone size: .; V gene: TRBV27; J gene: TRBJ2-2; D gene: .; CDR3 DNA: TGTGCCAGCAGCCGACCGGACACCCGTTATCCCGGGGAGCTGTTTTTT; CDR3 protein: CASSRPDTRYPGELFF
clone size: .; V gene: TRBV4-1; J gene: TRBJ2-5; D gene: TRBD2; CDR3 DNA: TGCGCCAGCAGCCCCTGGAAAGTAGCGGGAGTGTCAGAGACCCAGTACTTC; CDR3 protein: CASSPWKVAGVSETQYF
clone size: once; V gene: TRBV6-6; J gene: TRBJ1-5; D gene: TRBD1; CDR3 DNA: TGTGCCAGCAGAAAAGGAACAGGGGGCCTCCAGCCCCAGCATTTT; CDR3 protein: CASRKGTGGLQPQHF
clone size: .; V gene: TRBV9; J gene: TRBJ2-3; D gene: .; CDR3 DNA: TGTGCCAGCAACTTCTGGACCACAGATACGCAGTATTTT; CDR3 protein: CASNFWTTDTQYF
clone size: .; V gene: TRBV19; J gene: TRBJ2-7; D gene: .; CDR3 DNA: TGTGCCAGTAGTGTAACCGGGATAACCTACGAGCAGTACTTC; CDR3 protein: CASSVTGITYEQYF
clone size: .; V gene: TRBV2; J gene: TRBJ1-2; D gene: .; CDR3 DNA: TGTGCCAGCAGTGCCCAACTTGTCCTCAACTATGGCTACACCTTC; CDR3 protein: CASSAQLVLNYGYTF